Below are 17 T cell receptor beta chains sequenced from a single sample in a study of blood T cell repertoires in COVID-19. Here immunoSEQ multiplex PCR was the method, and the copy in TCRdb shows in-frame clones only, minus some. There are 49,000 or so clones in the sample; 80% to 90% occur only once, and 5.5% to 7.5% lies in the top ten. The sample was peripheral blood. The receptors stem from a man in his fifties with active COVID-19.

The sample holds one count of this clone. This sequence joins TRBV6-5 and TRBJ2-2; possibly TRBD1 for D (5 bases). The V gene lost 0 bases and the J gene lost 1 base, with 9 bases spanning the gap. Germline loops: CDR1 MNHEY, CDR2 SVGAGI. CDR3 length: 16 residues. CDR3 bases: TGTGCCAGCAGTTACTCCTTCGACAGGAACACCGGGGAGCTGTTTTTT. It codes for CASSYSFDRNTGELFF.

This chain connects TRBV10-2 to TRBJ2-3; the D is unclear. CDR3 length equals 15 residues. Germline loops: CDR1 WSHSY, CDR2 SAAADI. Trimming shortened V by 7 bases and J by 0 bases, and 14 bases separated the two germline ends. CDR3 sequence: CASIGGYLSTDTQYF. DNA for the CDR3: TGCGCCAGCATCGGCGGCTACCTCAGCACAGATACGCAGTATTTT.

The sample holds a few counts of this clone. CDR3 nucleotides: TGTGCCAGCAGCACGCAGGCACTGAACTATGGCTACACCTTC. This sequence encodes CASSTQALNYGYTF. V is TRBV9 and J is TRBJ1-2; D unresolved. Deletions cut 4 bases from V and 2 bases from J, with 12 bases between. The CDR3 sequence is 14 residues long. Germline-derived CDR1 and CDR2 are SGDLS and YYNGEE.

The chain couples TRBV5-4 to TRBJ1-6; D may be TRBD1 (6 bases). The germline V gene has CDR1 SGHNT and CDR2 YYREEE (reference sequence). Between the trimmed V and J ends, which lost 1 base and 6 bases, there was a span of 8 bases. CDR3 length: 14 residues. CDR3 in DNA: TGTGCCAGCAGCTTGAGGGACACTAATTCACCCCTCCACTTT. Protein: CASSLRDTNSPLHF.

The chain links TRBV5-4 to TRBJ2-5; TRBD1 aligns across 10 bases. CDR1 and CDR2 from the germline V gene are SGHNT and YYREEE (reference sequence). V gave up 5 bases and J gave up 5 bases; unmatched junction bases: 9. The CDR3 totals 15 residues. CDR3 DNA: TGTGCCAGCAGGGCCGGGACAGGGGTGGAGGAGACCCAGTACTTC. Amino acid sequence: CASRAGTGVEETQYF.

The chain carries TRBV9 and TRBJ1-6, with TRBD1 matching 9 bases. Germline CDR1 is SGDLS and CDR2 is YYNGEE. CDR3 length equals 15 residues. Trimming removed 3 bases from V and 6 bases from J; junction bases left unmatched: 4. The CDR3 DNA reads as TGTGCCAGCAGCGGGGGACAGGGACTTAATTCACCCCTCCACTTT. Amino acids: CASSGGQGLNSPLHF. The entire variable domain, with the rest obtained from reference TRBV9 and TRBJ1-6, is as follows: DSGVTQTPKHLITATGQRVTLRCSPRSGDLSVYWYQQSLDQGLQFLIQYYNGEERAKGNILERFSAQQFPDLHSELNLSSLELGDSALYFCASSGGQGLNSPLHFGNGTRLTVT.

This sequence joins TRBV23-1 and TRBJ2-1; TRBD2 is a possible D gene (6 bases). TRBV23-1 is filed as an ORF, its function uncertain. V was clipped by 4 bases and J by 4 bases, with 17 bases between them. There are 16 residues in the CDR3. CDR3: CASSPHSSAEYNEQFF. Written as DNA, the CDR3 is TGCGCCAGCAGTCCCCACTCTAGCGCCGAGTACAATGAGCAGTTCTTC.

The chain is built from TRBV24-1 and TRBJ2-7; possible D gene TRBD2, 5 bases. Germline CDR1 and CDR2: KGHDR and SFDVKD. The CDR3 spans 16 residues. The V end was cut by 4 bases, the J end by 2 bases, with 17 bases between. The CDR3 loop is CATSDKIACYPYEQYF. DNA for the CDR3: TGTGCCACCAGTGACAAAATAGCGTGCTACCCCTACGAGCAGTACTTC.

The gene calls are TRBV5-6 and TRBJ1-1; D is possibly TRBD1 (5 bases). CDR1 SGHDT and CDR2 YYEEEE come from the germline V gene. The V gene lost 4 bases and the J gene lost 7 bases, with 20 bases spanning the gap. The CDR3 contains 15 residues. CDR3: CASSQAGSPRGEAFF. The CDR3 nucleotides read TGTGCCAGCAGCCAAGCTGGGTCCCCAAGGGGTGAAGCTTTCTTT.

The J gene is TRBJ1-6, the V gene TRBV27, with 11 bases fitting TRBD1. There are 16 residues in the CDR3. Germline V lookup: CDR1 MNHEY, CDR2 SMNVEV (reference sequence). Trimming at V came to 4 bases and at J to 9 bases, leaving 8 bases not matched to a gene. The CDR3 coding sequence is TGTGCCAGCAGTTCCTCGGACAGGGGGCTACGTTCACCCCTCCACTTT. This translates into CASSSSDRGLRSPLHF.

This chain uses TRBV9 with TRBJ1-6; no clear D. This CDR3 spans 15 amino acids. CDR1 SGDLS and CDR2 YYNGEE come from the germline V gene. The V end was cut by 0 bases, the J end by 1 base, with 5 bases between. DNA for the CDR3: TGTGCCAGCAGCGTAGCGGGGTCCTATAATTCACCCCTCCACTTT. This codes for CASSVAGSYNSPLHF.

This clone was detected only a few times. The CDR3, as DNA: TGTGCCAGCAGCAAAGGAAGAGGGAGAGTAGGCGGGGAGCTGTTTTTT. Translated, it gives CASSKGRGRVGGELFF. This sequence joins TRBV21-1 and TRBJ2-2; the table gives TRBD2 as D, unverified against the DNA. TRBV21-1 is noted as a pseudogene. This CDR3 has 16 residues.

The chain couples TRBV13 to TRBJ2-5, with no clear D. In germline, CDR1 is PRHDT, CDR2 FYEKMQ (reference sequence). The CDR3 has 14 residues. Trimming took 0 bases from V and 4 from J, leaving 9 bases between them. As DNA, the CDR3 is TGTGCCAGCAGCTTAGGCTCTACCCGAGAGACCCAGTACTTC. Protein product: CASSLGSTRETQYF.

This sequence joins TRBV29-1 and TRBJ1-5; maybe TRBD1 (5 bases). V shed 5 bases and J shed 4 bases, with 12 bases lying between them. Per the germline V gene, CDR1 is SQVTM and CDR2 is ANQGSEA. CDR3 length: 13 amino acids. The CDR3 spells CSVWDAGNQPQHF. For the CDR3, the DNA is TGCAGCGTTTGGGACGCGGGGAATCAGCCCCAGCATTTT.

This clone was seen a few times. The CDR3 region has the DNA TGTGCTACTCGGCGGGAGAGTTCACCCCTCCACTTT. Residues: CATRRESSPLHF. V usage is TRBV2 and J usage is TRBJ1-6; D is undetermined. Germline V gene lookup returns CDR1 SNHLY and CDR2 FYNNEI. The CDR3 is 12 residues long.

This clone was seen more than once but under ten times. J is TRBJ2-7 and V is TRBV19, with TRBD2 matching 7 bases. V lost 5 bases and J lost 6; bases outside the gene matches: 13. Per the germline V gene, CDR1 is LNHDA and CDR2 is SQIVND (reference sequence). The CDR3 is 15 residues long. As DNA, the CDR3 is TGTGCCAGTAGTCCTGTGTTGGGAGGGCCCAGCGAGCAGTACTTC. It specifies CASSPVLGGPSEQYF.

About this clone: The sample carries other DNA sequences with the same CDR3. This chain's CDR3 is CASSPLGGETQYF. CDR3 in DNA: TGTGCCAGCTCACCACTTGGAGGGGAGACCCAGTACTTC. This chain links TRBV18 with TRBJ2-5; D might be TRBD2 (6 bases). Germline V lookup: CDR1 KGHSH, CDR2 LQKENI. V shed 1 base and J shed 5 bases, with 8 bases lying between them. The length of the CDR3 is 13 residues.